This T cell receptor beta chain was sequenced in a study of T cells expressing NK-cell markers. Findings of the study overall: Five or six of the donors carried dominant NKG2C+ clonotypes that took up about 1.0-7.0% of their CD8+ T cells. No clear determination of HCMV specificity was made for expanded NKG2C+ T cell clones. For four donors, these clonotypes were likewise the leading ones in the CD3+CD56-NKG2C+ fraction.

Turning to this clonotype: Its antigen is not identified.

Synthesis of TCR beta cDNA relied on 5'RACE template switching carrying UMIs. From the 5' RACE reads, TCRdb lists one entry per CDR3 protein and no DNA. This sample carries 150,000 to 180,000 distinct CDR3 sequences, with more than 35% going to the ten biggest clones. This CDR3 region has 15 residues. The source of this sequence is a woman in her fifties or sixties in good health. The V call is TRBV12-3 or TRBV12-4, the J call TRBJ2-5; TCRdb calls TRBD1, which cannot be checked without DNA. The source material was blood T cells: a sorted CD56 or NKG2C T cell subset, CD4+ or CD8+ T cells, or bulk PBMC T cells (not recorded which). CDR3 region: CASSLRQGAWETQYF.